The T cell receptor (beta chain) under discussion was sequenced for a study of cytomegalovirus exposure and HLA in healthy donors. This CDR3 contains 14 residues. Germline CDR1 reads MNHEY; CDR2 reads SMNVEV (reference sequence). Trimming cost V 3 bases and J 10 bases, with 13 bases left between them. Primers included in the PCR were 60 Vbeta and 13 Jbeta primers. Clones were sequenced by immunoSEQ multiplex PCR, and TCRdb holds only the in-frame ones, with some missing. The sample shows 130,000 or so clones, roughly 85% of them seen only once. Sequenced material: PBMCs. This receptor was identified in a woman aged 25 to 39 in good health and CMV-seropositive. The chain links TRBV27 to TRBJ1-6, with D hard to call. The CDR3 loop reads CASSFEEAVSPLHF. DNA of the CDR3: TGTGCCAGCAGTTTCGAAGAGGCCGTCTCACCCCTCCACTTT.